This T cell receptor beta chain was sequenced during a study of Tregs in tolerant kidney transplant recipients. Looked up from germline, CDR1 is SNHLY and CDR2 is FYNNEI. This CDR3 spans 16 amino acids. The germline V and J ends were trimmed by 3 bases and 6 bases, with 19 bases remaining between them. Clones were read by immunoSEQ multiplex PCR, and TCRdb kept only the in-frame ones, dropping some. The sample lists about 77,000 clones, about 98% occurring once. The chain links TRBV2 to TRBJ2-3; possible D gene TRBD2, 6 bases. The TCR comes from a human donor who received a combined kidney and bone marrow transplant. This material consisted of CD4+ T cells from blood, taken before the transplant. The CDR3 here is CASSEGTSPRTDTQYF. The CDR3 DNA sequence: TGTGCCAGCAGTGAGGGGACTTCCCCAAGGACGGATACGCAGTATTTT.